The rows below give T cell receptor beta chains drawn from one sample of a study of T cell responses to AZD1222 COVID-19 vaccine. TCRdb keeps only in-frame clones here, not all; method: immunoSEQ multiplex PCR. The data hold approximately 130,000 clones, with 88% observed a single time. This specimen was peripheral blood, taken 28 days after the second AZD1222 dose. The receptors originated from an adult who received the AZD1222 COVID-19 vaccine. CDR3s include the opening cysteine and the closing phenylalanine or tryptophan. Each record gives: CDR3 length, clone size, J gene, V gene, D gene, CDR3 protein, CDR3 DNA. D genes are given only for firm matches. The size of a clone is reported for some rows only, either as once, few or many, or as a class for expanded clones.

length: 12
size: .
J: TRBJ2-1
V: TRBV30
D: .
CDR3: CAWSPSPGEQFF
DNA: TGTGCCTGGAGTCCCTCTCCAGGGGAGCAGTTCTTC

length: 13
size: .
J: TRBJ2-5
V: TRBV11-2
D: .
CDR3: CASSPFEGGTQYF
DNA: TGTGCCAGCAGCCCGTTCGAGGGAGGGACCCAGTACTTC

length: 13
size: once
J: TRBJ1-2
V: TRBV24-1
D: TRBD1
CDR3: CATSDGTAYGYTF
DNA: TGTGCCACCAGTGACGGGACAGCCTATGGCTACACCTTC

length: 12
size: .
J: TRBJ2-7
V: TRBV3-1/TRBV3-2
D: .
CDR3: CASSQSRREQYF
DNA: TGTGCCAGCAGCCAATCCCGCCGGGAGCAGTACTTC

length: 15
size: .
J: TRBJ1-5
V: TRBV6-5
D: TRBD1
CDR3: CASSPTGTGRQPQHF
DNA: TGTGCCAGCAGCCCGACCGGGACAGGGCGACAGCCCCAGCATTTT

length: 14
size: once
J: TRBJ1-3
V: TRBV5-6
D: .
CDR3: CASSLQTAWNTIYF
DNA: TGTGCCAGCAGCTTACAGACAGCATGGAACACCATATATTTT

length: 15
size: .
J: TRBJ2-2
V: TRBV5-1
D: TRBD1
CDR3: CASSQGQGDTGELFF
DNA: TGCGCCAGCAGCCAGGGACAGGGGGACACCGGGGAGCTGTTTTTT

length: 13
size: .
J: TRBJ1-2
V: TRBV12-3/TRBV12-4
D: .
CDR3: CASSFFGGLGYTF
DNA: TGTGCCAGCAGTTTTTTCGGGGGGCTCGGCTACACCTTC

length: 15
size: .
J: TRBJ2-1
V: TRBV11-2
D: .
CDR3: CASSLTDPSYNEQFF
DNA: TGTGCCAGCAGCTTAACAGACCCCTCCTACAATGAGCAGTTCTTC

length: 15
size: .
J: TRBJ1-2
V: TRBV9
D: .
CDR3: CASSGRTGNDYGYTF
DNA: TGTGCCAGCAGCGGGAGGACGGGGAATGACTATGGCTACACCTTC

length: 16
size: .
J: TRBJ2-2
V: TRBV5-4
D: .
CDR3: CASSSGAKGFVGELFF
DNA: TGTGCCAGCAGCTCGGGAGCGAAGGGGTTTGTTGGGGAGCTGTTTTTT

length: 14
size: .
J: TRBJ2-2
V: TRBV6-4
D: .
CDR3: CASSPEGPTGELFF
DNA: TGTGCCAGCAGTCCAGAGGGCCCCACCGGGGAGCTGTTTTTT

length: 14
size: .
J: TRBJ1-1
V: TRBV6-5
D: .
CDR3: CASSYRAGNTEAFF
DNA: TGTGCCAGCAGTTACAGGGCAGGGAATACTGAAGCTTTCTTT

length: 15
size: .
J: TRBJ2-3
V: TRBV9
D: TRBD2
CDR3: CASSVVSGGADTQYF
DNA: TGTGCCAGCAGCGTAGTTAGCGGGGGGGCGGATACGCAGTATTTT

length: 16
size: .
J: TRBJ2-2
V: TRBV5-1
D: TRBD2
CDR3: CASSLLAGPNTGELFF
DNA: TGCGCCAGCAGCTTACTAGCGGGGCCGAACACCGGGGAGCTGTTTTTT

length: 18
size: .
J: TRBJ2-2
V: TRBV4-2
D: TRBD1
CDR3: CASSQDEGTAILTGELFF
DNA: TGTGCCAGCAGCCAAGATGAGGGGACAGCTATTTTAACCGGGGAGCTGTTTTTT

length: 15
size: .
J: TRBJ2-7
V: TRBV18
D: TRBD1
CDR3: CASSPGAGGFYEQYF
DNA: TGTGCCAGCTCCCCGGGGGCAGGGGGCTTTTACGAGCAGTACTTC

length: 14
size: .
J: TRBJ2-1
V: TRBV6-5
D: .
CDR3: CASTKGGQYNEQFF
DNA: TGTGCCAGCACCAAAGGGGGGCAATACAATGAGCAGTTCTTC

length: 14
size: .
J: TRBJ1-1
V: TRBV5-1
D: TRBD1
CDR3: CASSLQGVGTEAFF
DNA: TGCGCCAGCAGCTTACAGGGGGTCGGAACTGAAGCTTTCTTT

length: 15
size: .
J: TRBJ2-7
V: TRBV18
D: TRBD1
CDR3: CASSPQGQGSYEQYF
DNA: TGTGCCAGCTCACCACAGGGACAGGGGTCCTACGAGCAGTACTTC

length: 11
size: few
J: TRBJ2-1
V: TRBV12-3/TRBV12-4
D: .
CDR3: CASSLNRERFF
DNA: TGTGCCAGCAGTTTAAATAGGGAGCGGTTCTTC

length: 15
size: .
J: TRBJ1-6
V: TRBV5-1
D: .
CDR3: CASRGRAESTSPLHF
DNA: TGCGCCAGCAGGGGTCGGGCAGAGTCTACTTCACCCCTCCACTTT

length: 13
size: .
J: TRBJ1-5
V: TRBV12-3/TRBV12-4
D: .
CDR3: CASTGVANQPQHF
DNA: TGTGCCAGCACGGGGGTTGCCAATCAGCCCCAGCATTTT

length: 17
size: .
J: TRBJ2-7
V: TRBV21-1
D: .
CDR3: CASSTKRDNGLAAEQYF
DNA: TGTGCCAGCAGCACAAAAAGGGACAACGGACTAGCGGCCGAGCAGTACTTC

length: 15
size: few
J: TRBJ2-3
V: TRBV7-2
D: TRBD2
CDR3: CASSTPGLALDTQYF
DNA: TGTGCCAGCAGCACCCCCGGACTAGCGTTAGATACGCAGTATTTT

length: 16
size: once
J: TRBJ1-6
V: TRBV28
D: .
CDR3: CASSSDPTGGNSPLHF
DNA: TGTGCCAGCAGTTCCGACCCGACAGGAGGAAATTCACCCCTCCACTTT

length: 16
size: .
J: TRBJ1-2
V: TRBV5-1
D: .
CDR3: CASSAPSGEGNYGYTF
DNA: TGCGCCAGCAGCGCCCCGTCAGGGGAGGGTAACTATGGCTACACCTTC

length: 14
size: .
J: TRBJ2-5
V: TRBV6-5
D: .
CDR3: CASSPQRVRETQYF
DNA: TGTGCCAGCAGCCCCCAGAGGGTTCGAGAGACCCAGTACTTC

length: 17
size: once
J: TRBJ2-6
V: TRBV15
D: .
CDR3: CATSRDIGEAGANVLTF
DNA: TGTGCCACCAGCAGAGATATCGGGGAAGCTGGGGCCAACGTCCTGACTTTC

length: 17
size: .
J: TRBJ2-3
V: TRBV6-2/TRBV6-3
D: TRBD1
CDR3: CASSSPLTGGITDTQYF
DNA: TGTGCCAGCAGTTCTCCCCTGACAGGGGGTATAACAGATACGCAGTATTTT

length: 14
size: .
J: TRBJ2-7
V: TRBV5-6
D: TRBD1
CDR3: CASSFRDRVFEQYF
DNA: TGTGCCAGCAGCTTCCGGGACAGGGTTTTCGAGCAGTACTTC

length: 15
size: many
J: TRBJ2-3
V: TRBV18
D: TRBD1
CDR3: CASSAGTGTIDTQYF
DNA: TGTGCCAGCTCGGCTGGGACAGGGACAATAGATACGCAGTATTTT

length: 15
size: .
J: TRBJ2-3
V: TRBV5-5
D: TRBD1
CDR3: CASSLVGQGTDTQYF
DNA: TGTGCCAGCAGCTTGGTGGGACAGGGGACAGATACGCAGTATTTT

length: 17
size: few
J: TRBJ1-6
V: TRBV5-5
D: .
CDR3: CASSLGPTNQGGSPLHF
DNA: TGTGCCAGCAGCTTGGGGCCTACCAATCAAGGGGGTTCACCCCTCCACTTT

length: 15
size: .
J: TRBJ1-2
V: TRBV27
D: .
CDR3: CASSLSPATVYGYTF
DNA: TGTGCCAGCAGTTTATCTCCCGCGACCGTCTATGGCTACACCTTC

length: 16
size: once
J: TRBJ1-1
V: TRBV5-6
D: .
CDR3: CASSLAARRTLNEAFF
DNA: TGTGCCAGCAGCTTGGCGGCGAGAAGGACCCTTAATGAAGCTTTCTTT

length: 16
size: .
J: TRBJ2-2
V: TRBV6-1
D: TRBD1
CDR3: CASSGLGQGNTGELFF
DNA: TGTGCCAGCAGTGGCCTGGGACAGGGGAACACCGGGGAGCTGTTTTTT

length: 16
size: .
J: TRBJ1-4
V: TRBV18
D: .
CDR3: CASSPDLRTTNEKLFF
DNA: TGTGCCAGCTCACCAGATCTTCGGACAACTAATGAAAAACTGTTTTTT

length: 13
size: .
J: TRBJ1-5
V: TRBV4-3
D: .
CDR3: CASSQEANQPQHF
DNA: TGCGCCAGCAGCCAAGAGGCTAATCAGCCCCAGCATTTT

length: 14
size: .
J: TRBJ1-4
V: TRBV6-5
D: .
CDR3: CASSWTVTNEKLFF
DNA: TGTGCCAGCAGCTGGACAGTTACTAATGAAAAACTGTTTTTT

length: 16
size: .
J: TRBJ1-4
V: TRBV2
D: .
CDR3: CASSGPPGQTNEKLFF
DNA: TGTGCCAGCAGTGGCCCCCCAGGGCAAACTAATGAAAAACTGTTTTTT

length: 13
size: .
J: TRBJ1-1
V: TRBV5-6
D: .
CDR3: CASSTGTAYEAFF
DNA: TGTGCCAGCAGCACCGGGACGGCCTATGAAGCTTTCTTT

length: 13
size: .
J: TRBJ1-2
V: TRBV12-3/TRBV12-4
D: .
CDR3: CASSFEGLYGYTF
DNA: TGTGCCAGCAGTTTTGAAGGTCTTTATGGCTACACCTTC

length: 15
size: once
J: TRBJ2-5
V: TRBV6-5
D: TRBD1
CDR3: CASRGVGQGSETQYF
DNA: TGTGCCAGCAGGGGGGTGGGACAGGGCTCGGAGACCCAGTACTTC

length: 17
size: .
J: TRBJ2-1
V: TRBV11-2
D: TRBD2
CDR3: CASSYNSGRSLYNEQFF
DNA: TGTGCCAGCAGCTATAATAGCGGGAGATCCCTCTACAATGAGCAGTTCTTC

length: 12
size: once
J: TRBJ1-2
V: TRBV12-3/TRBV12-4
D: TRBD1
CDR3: CASRIGTGGYTF
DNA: TGTGCCAGCAGGATAGGGACAGGCGGCTACACCTTC